Listed here is a single T cell receptor (beta chain). Little can be read into the size of this beta chain, an off-target read in a library designed for alpha chains. TCRdb reprocessed the RT-PCR reads via MiXCR and lists one record per CDR3 protein. The sample shows about 6,500 distinct CDR3 sequences, just over 90% of them seen only once. The V gene end was trimmed by 4 bases and the J gene end by 1 base; junction bases not matched to a gene: 6. CDR3 length: 15 amino acids. Looked up from germline, CDR1 is SGHRS and CDR2 is YFSETQ. Material for sequencing was memory CD4+ T cells from blood. This receptor was identified in a female donor in good health, serving as a healthy control. This chain connects TRBV5-1 to TRBJ2-3; 7 bases line up with TRBD2. This CDR3 is CASSSGTTRTDTQYF. In DNA, the CDR3 is TGCGCCAGCAGCAGTGGGACTACTCGCACAGATACGCAGTATTTT.